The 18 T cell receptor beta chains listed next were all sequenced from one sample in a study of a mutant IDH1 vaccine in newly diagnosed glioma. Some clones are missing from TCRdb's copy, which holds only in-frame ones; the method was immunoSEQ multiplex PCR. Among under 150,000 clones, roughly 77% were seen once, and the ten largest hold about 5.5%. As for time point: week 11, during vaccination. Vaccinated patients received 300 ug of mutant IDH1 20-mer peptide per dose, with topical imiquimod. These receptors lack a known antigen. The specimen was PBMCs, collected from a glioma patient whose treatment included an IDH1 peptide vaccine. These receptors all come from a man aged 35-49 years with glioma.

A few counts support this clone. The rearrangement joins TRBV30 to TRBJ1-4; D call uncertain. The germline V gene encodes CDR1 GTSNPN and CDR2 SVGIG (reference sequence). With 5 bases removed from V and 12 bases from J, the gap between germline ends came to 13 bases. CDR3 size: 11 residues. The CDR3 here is CAWSRSVELFF. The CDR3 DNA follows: TGTGCCTGGTCCCGATCGGTAGAACTGTTTTTT.

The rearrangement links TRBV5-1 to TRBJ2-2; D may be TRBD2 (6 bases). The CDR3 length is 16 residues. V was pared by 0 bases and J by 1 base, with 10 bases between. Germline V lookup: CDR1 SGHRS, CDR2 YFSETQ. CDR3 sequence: CASSLGTTQNTGELFF. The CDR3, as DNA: TGCGCCAGCAGCTTGGGGACTACCCAGAACACCGGGGAGCTGTTTTTT.

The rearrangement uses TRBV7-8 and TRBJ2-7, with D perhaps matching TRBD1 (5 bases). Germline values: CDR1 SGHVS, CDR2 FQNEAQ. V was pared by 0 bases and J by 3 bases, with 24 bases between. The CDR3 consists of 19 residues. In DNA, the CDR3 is TGTGCCAGCAGCTTAGCGATTGTGAGCTTGGCAGGGAAAAGCTACGAGCAGTACTTC. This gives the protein CASSLAIVSLAGKSYEQYF.

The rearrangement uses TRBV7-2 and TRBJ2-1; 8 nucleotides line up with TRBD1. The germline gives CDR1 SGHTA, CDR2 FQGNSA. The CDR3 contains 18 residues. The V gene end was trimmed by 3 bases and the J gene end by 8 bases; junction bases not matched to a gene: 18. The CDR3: CASSFPITRQGYQDEQFF. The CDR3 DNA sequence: TGTGCCAGCAGCTTCCCCATCACGAGACAGGGGTATCAGGATGAGCAGTTCTTC.

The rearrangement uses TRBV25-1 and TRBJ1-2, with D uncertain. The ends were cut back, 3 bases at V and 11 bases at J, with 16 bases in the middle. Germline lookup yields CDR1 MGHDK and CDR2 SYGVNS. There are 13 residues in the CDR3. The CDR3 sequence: CASSDPGPNRYTF. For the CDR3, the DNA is TGTGCCAGCAGTGATCCCGGGCCCAATAGATACACCTTC.

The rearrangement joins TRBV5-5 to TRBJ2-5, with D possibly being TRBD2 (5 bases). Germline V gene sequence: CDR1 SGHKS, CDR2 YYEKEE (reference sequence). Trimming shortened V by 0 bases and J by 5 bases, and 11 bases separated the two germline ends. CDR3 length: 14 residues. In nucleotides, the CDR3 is TGTGCCAGCAGCTTGGCGGCCGGGGTGGAGACCCAGTACTTC. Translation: CASSLAAGVETQYF.

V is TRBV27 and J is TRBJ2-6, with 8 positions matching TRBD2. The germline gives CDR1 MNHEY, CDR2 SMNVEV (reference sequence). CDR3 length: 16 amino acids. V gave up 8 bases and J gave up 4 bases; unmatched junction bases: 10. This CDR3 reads CASRSAGGDGANVLTF. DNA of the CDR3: TGTGCCAGCCGATCCGCGGGGGGCGACGGGGCCAACGTCCTGACTTTC.

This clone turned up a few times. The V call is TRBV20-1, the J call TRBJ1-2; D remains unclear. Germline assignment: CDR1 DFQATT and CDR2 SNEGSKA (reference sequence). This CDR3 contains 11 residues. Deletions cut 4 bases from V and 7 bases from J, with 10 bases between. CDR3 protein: CSATPRVGYTF. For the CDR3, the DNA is TGCAGTGCTACCCCACGGGTTGGCTACACCTTC.

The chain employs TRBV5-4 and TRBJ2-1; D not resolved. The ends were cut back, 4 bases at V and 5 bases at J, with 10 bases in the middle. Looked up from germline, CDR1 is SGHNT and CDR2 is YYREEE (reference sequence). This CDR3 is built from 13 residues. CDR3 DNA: TGTGCCAGCAGCGAGAGGTGGGACAATGAGCAGTTCTTC. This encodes CASSERWDNEQFF.

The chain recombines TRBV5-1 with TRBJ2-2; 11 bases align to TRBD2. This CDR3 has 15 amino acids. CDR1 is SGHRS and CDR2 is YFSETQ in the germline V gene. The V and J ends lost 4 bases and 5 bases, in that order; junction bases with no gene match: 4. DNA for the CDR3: TGCGCCAGCAGCGGCTGGACTAGCGGGACCGGGGAGCTGTTTTTT. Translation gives CASSGWTSGTGELFF.

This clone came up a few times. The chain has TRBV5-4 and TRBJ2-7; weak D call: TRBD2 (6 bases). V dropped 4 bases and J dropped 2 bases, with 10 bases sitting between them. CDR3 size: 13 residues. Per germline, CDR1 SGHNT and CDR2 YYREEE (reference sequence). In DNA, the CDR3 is TGTGCCAGCAGCGTGGGGACTCCCTACGAGCAGTACTTC. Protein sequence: CASSVGTPYEQYF.

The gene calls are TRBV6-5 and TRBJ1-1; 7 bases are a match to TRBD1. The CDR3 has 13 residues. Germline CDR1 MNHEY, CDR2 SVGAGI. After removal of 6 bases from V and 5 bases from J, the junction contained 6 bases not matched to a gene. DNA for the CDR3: TGTGCCAGCAGGATACAGGGGATAACTGAAGCTTTCTTT. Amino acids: CASRIQGITEAFF.

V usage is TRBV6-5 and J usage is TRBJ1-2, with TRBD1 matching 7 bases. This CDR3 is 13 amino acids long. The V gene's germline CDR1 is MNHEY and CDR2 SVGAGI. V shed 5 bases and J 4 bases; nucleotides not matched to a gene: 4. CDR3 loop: CASSRQGSYGYTF. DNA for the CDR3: TGTGCCAGCAGTCGACAGGGAAGCTATGGCTACACCTTC.

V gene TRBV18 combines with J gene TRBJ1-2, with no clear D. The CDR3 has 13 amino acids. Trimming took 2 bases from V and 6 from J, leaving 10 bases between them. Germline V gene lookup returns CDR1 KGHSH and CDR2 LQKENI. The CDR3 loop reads CASSPRQVDGYTF. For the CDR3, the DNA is TGTGCCAGCTCACCAAGGCAGGTGGATGGCTACACCTTC.

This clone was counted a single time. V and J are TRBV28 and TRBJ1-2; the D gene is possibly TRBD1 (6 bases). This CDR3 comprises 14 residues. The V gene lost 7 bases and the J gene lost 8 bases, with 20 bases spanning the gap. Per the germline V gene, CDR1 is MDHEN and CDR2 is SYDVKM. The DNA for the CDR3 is TGTGCCAGCATGGATCCGGGGGCGGTAAAAGGCTACACCTTC. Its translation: CASMDPGAVKGYTF.

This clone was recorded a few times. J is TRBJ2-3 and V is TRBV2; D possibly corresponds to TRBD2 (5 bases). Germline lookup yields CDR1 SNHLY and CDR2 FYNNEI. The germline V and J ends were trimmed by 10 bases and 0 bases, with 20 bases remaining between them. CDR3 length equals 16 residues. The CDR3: CAIPDETTSSTDTQYF. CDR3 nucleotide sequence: TGTGCCATCCCCGACGAGACTACCTCTAGCACAGATACGCAGTATTTT.

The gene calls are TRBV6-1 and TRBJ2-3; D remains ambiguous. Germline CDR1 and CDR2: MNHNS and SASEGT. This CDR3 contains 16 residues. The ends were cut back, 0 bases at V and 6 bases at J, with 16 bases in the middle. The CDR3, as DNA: TGTGCCAGCAGTGAAGCGTCCTATTGGGGATTGGATACGCAGTATTTT. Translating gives CASSEASYWGLDTQYF.

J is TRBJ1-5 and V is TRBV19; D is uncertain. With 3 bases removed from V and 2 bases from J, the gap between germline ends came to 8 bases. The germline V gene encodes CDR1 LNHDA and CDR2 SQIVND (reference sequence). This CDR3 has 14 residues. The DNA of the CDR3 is TGTGCCAGTAGTATGATGGGTGGCAATCAGCCCCAGCATTTT. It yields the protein CASSMMGGNQPQHF.